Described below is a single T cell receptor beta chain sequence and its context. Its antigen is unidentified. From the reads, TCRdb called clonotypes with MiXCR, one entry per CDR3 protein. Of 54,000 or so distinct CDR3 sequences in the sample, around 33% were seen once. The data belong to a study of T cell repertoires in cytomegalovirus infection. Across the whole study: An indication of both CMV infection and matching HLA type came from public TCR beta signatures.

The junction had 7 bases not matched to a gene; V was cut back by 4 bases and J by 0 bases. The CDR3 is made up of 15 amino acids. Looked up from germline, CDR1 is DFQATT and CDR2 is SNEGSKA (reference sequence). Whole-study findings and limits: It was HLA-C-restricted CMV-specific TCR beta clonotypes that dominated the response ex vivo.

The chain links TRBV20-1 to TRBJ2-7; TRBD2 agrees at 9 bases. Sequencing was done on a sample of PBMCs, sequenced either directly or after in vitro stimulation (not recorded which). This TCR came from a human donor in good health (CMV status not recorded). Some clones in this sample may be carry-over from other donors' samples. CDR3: CSAMKAGGLSYEQYF. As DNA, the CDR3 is TGCAGTGCTATGAAGGCGGGGGGGCTCTCCTACGAGCAGTACTTC.